This T cell receptor beta chain is drawn from a study of blood T cell repertoires in COVID-19. This clone was observed a single time. Germline V gives CDR1 MGHRA, CDR2 YSYEKL. The CDR3 is 15 amino acids. The V and J ends lost 0 bases and 5 bases, in that order; junction bases with no gene match: 3. Original data processing: Amplification of reference gene primers provided the estimated nucleated cell counts. Here immunoSEQ multiplex PCR was the method, and the copy in TCRdb shows in-frame clones only, minus some. Clone size and the V and J calls come from that table; the DNA yielded D and trimming. The table records a few hundred thousand clones, approximately 90% of them present only once.

The source is an older woman in a cohort exposed to, infected with or recovered from COVID-19 (not recorded which). Sequenced sample: PBMCs or T cells enriched from blood (not recorded which). The rearrangement joins TRBV4-1 to TRBJ1-4, with 7 nucleotides matching TRBD1. The CDR3 region is CASSQEGQKNEKLFF. CDR3 sequence (DNA): TGCGCCAGCAGCCAAGAGGGACAGAAAAATGAAAAACTGTTTTTT.